These T cell receptor beta chains were read from a single sample in a study of T-cell memory formation after mild COVID-19. TCRdb reprocessed the 5' RACE reads with MiXCR, giving one entry per CDR3 protein. The table shows 150,000 to 200,000 distinct CDR3 sequences, with roughly 15% occurring only once. The sequenced material came from PBMCs or a T cell subset sorted from them (not recorded which). Receptors originate from an adult woman who had mild COVID-19 (a few samples of this study predate the infection). Cell type and time point are not known. The CDR3 runs from the conserved cysteine through the conserved F or W.

v_call	j_call	cdr3_aa
TRBV20-1	TRBJ2-1	CSARGGKEDNEQFF
TRBV29-1	TRBJ2-7	CSVDRTVPSYEQYF
TRBV5-1	TRBJ1-1	CASSLDPGMNTEAFF
TRBV19	TRBJ2-2	CASSIGGRAGELFF
TRBV5-1	TRBJ2-6	CASSLATFKSSGANVLTF
TRBV14	TRBJ2-3	CASSQGLSTDTQYF
TRBV18	TRBJ2-3	CASSQVSDTQYF
TRBV19	TRBJ1-5	CASNQGAWQPQHF
TRBV7-2	TRBJ2-4	CASSFPRSLAKNIQYF
TRBV6-1	TRBJ1-6	CASSVGQLDNSPLHF
TRBV12-3/TRBV12-4	TRBJ1-1	CASSRDGQGVTEAFF
TRBV3-1	TRBJ1-5	CASSQDSAEPQHF
TRBV9	TRBJ1-5	CASSMGSNQPQHF
TRBV2	TRBJ1-2	CASTGLQGINGYTF
TRBV7-9	TRBJ1-1	CASSFEGICFF
TRBV24-1	TRBJ1-5	CATSVGQAGQPQHF
TRBV18	TRBJ2-7	CASSLGVSEQYF
TRBV6-5	TRBJ2-3	CASSYLAPGVADTQYF
TRBV3-1	TRBJ2-2	CASSQGSATGELFF
TRBV20-1	TRBJ2-6	CSASRDSGSNVLTF
TRBV7-9	TRBJ2-1	CASSLAAGEYNEQFF
TRBV5-1	TRBJ2-1	CASSASGEQFF
TRBV7-8	TRBJ2-7	CASSLVGREQYF